One and the same sample provided the 5 T cell receptor beta chains below, sequenced in a study of OX40 agonist ivuxolimab in advanced cancers. Profiling relied on immunoSEQ multiplex PCR, and the TCRdb table lists in-frame clones only, not all of them. Among tens of thousands of clones listed, roughly 83% were seen once. The material was CD4+ or CD8+ T cells sorted from blood, obtained in a trial of the OX40 agonist ivuxolimab. Receptors were obtained from an adult with an advanced solid tumor such as melanoma, head and neck, liver or kidney cancer.

The rearrangement uses TRBV27 and TRBJ2-1; D not certain. Trimming shortened V by 2 bases and J by 2 bases, and 13 bases separated the two germline ends. In germline, CDR1 is MNHEY, CDR2 SMNVEV (reference sequence). The CDR3 sequence is 16 residues long. The CDR3 region is CASSLRFPITYNEQFF. CDR3 nucleotides: TGTGCCAGCAGTTTAAGGTTCCCGATTACCTACAATGAGCAGTTCTTC.

The V call is TRBV7-3, the J call TRBJ2-2; possibly TRBD1 or TRBD2 for D (5 bases each). The CDR3 runs 15 residues. V was clipped by 5 bases and J by 6 bases, with 16 bases between them. Per the germline V gene, CDR1 is SGHTA and CDR2 is FQGTGA. The CDR3 loop is CASSLLGTGAGELFF. The CDR3 DNA is TGTGCCAGCAGCCTACTAGGGACGGGCGCCGGGGAGCTGTTTTTT.

The chain recombines TRBV11-2 with TRBJ2-5; 12 nucleotides match TRBD2. V gave up 5 bases and J gave up 3 bases; unmatched junction bases: 7. The CDR3 consists of 16 residues. Germline CDR1 SGHAT, CDR2 FQNNGV. Here the CDR3 reads CASSRRTSGTKETQYF. CDR3 nucleotide sequence: TGTGCCAGCAGCCGACGGACTAGCGGGACCAAAGAGACCCAGTACTTC.

A note on this clone: A much more abundant neighbour one base away suggests this may be a read error. This chain uses TRBV7-9 with TRBJ2-3; no clear D. Trimming stripped 3 bases from V and 1 base from J, with 5 bases between. CDR1 is SEHNR and CDR2 is FQNEAQ in the germline V gene (reference sequence). CDR3 length equals 13 residues. As DNA, the CDR3 is TGTGCCAGCAGCTTTCAGGGCACAGATACGCAGTATTTT. It yields the protein CASSFQGTDTQYF.

The chain joins TRBV5-1 to TRBJ2-5; 10 nucleotides match TRBD2. From germline, CDR1 is SGHRS and CDR2 YFSETQ. Trimming removed 4 bases from V and 4 bases from J; junction bases left unmatched: 7. CDR3 length: 15 residues. CDR3 residues: CASSKGTSVGETQYF. CDR3 bases: TGCGCCAGCAGCAAAGGGACTAGCGTGGGAGAGACCCAGTACTTC.